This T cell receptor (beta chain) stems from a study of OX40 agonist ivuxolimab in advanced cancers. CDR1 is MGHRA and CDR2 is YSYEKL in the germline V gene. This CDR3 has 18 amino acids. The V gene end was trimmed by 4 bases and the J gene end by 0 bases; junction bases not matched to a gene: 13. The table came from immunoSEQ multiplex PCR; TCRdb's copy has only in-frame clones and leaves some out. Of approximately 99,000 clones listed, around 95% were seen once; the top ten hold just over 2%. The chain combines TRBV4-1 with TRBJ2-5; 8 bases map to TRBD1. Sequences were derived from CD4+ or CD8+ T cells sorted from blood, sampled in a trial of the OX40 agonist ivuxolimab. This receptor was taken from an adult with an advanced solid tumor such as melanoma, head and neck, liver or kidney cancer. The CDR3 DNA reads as TGCGCCAGCAGCCCTGGGTCCCTGACAGGGGAGTACCAAGAGACCCAGTACTTC. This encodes CASSPGSLTGEYQETQYF.